This T cell receptor beta chain was captured in a study of neurological immune-mediated disorders. This clonotype was picked up many times. Its antigen is not known. Time point here: longitudinal time-point 3. The study drew its healthy controls from blood bank volunteers in Maryland, USA. The CDR3 is 15 amino acids. V was trimmed by 10 bases and J by 5 bases, leaving 20 bases between them. The team produced cDNA through 5'RACE using 10-nucleotide random UMIs. Each CDR3 protein gets one entry after TCRdb re-called the 5' RACE reads with MiXCR. Here the sample spans about 45,000 distinct CDR3 sequences, about 13% being singletons. Study observations and caveats: TCR clonal expansion peaked in HTLV-1-associated myelopathy patients and was lowest in multiple sclerosis patients. None of the CDR3 amino acid sequences of expanded clones recurred across subjects, suggesting private repertoires in all groups.

The source material was PBMCs. The receptor was isolated from a man aged 30-40 years in good health. The V and J genes are TRBV12-3 or TRBV12-4 and TRBJ2-2; perhaps TRBD1 as D (6 bases). CDR3 nucleotides: TGTGCCACAGAATATATACAGGGTGGGACCGGGGAGCTGTTTTTT. It specifies CATEYIQGGTGELFF.